The 10 T cell receptor beta chains in this list originate from one sample, sequenced in a study of blood T cells in healthy people across ages. The use of a sample-barcoded 5' primer and a J-beta primer mix characterized a second PCR of roughly 6 to 11 cycles. Using its own MiXCR run on the 5' RACE reads, TCRdb lists one record per CDR3 protein. The sample has 1.5 million to 2 million distinct CDR3 sequences, about 28% seen once. The material sequenced was blood. Every receptor here comes from a woman in her 30s in good health.

The V gene is TRBV5-1, the J gene TRBJ2-3; possibly TRBD1 or TRBD2 for D (5 bases each). The CDR3 consists of 14 residues. Germline lookup yields CDR1 SGHRS and CDR2 YFSETQ. V lost 4 bases and J 0 bases, leaving 9 bases between the germline ends. For the CDR3, the DNA is TGCGCCAGCAGCACCGGGGACAGCACAGATACGCAGTATTTT. This sequence encodes CASSTGDSTDTQYF.

This clonotype has just a few counts. The V call is TRBV28, the J call TRBJ1-3; D is unclear. V lost 2 bases and J 4 bases, leaving 12 bases between the germline ends. Germline V lookup: CDR1 MDHEN, CDR2 SYDVKM. This CDR3 has 15 amino acids. The CDR3 nucleotides read TGTGCCAGCAGTTTACGCCGGAAATACGGAAACACCATATATTTT. It specifies CASSLRRKYGNTIYF.

The V and J genes are TRBV5-1 and TRBJ1-2; unclear D gene. The CDR3 covers 16 residues. Trimming pared 0 bases from V and 5 bases from J, leaving 17 bases between. CDR1 and CDR2 from the germline V gene are SGHRS and YFSETQ. The CDR3 loop reads CASSLATAVLDYGYTF. The CDR3 DNA is TGCGCCAGCAGCTTGGCCACTGCGGTGCTGGATTATGGCTACACCTTC.

In its sample, this clonotype was seen many times. The chain has TRBV4-1 and TRBJ1-4; 7 nucleotides agree with TRBD1. Per the germline V gene, CDR1 is MGHRA and CDR2 is YSYEKL. The CDR3 is made up of 14 amino acids. J was trimmed by 6 bases and V by 4 bases; bases with no gene match: 5. The CDR3 sequence: CASSRGGGDEKLFF. The CDR3 bases are TGCGCCAGCAGCCGAGGAGGGGGCGATGAAAAACTGTTTTTT.

On this clonotype: Being one base from a much bigger clone, this may be a read error. V usage is TRBV27 and J usage is TRBJ2-5, with a tentative D call TRBD1 (6 bases). This CDR3 has 15 residues. Germline CDR1 MNHEY, CDR2 SMNVEV (reference sequence). DNA of the CDR3: TGTACCAGCAGTTACGTGGGGACACCTCAAGAGACCCAGTACTTC. Its translation: CTSSYVGTPQETQYF.

This chain connects TRBV15 to TRBJ1-4, with D maybe TRBD1 (5 bases). The CDR3 covers 17 residues. The V gene lost 6 bases and the J gene lost 2 bases, with 19 bases spanning the gap. Germline V gene sequence: CDR1 LNHNV, CDR2 YYDKDF (reference sequence). DNA for the CDR3: TGTGCCACCAGGGAGGGGAAACCAGGGTTGACTAATGAAAAACTGTTTTTT. Residues: CATREGKPGLTNEKLFF.

CDR3 bases: TGTGCCACTCGAGGGGGAAAAGAGACCCAGTACTTC. Its protein is CATRGGKETQYF. The chain is built from TRBV6-5 and TRBJ2-5; D possibly corresponds to TRBD1 (6 bases). Germline V gene lookup returns CDR1 MNHEY and CDR2 SVGAGI. Trimming pared 10 bases from V and 3 bases from J, leaving 12 bases between. The CDR3 sequence is 12 residues long.

V gene TRBV5-1 combines with J gene TRBJ1-5; 8 positions agree with TRBD1. With 2 bases clipped from V and 5 bases from J, the junction kept 6 bases outside the gene matches. The V gene's germline CDR1 is SGHRS and CDR2 YFSETQ. This CDR3 contains 15 residues. CDR3 sequence reads: CASSFIPGGDQPQHF. CDR3 coding DNA: TGCGCCAGCAGCTTTATTCCAGGGGGCGATCAGCCCCAGCATTTT. Looking up the rest from reference TRBV5-1 and TRBJ1-5 gives the full variable domain: KAGVTQTPRYLIKTRGQQVTLSCSPISGHRSVSWYQQTPGQGLQFLFEYFSETQRNKGNFPGRFSGRQFSNSRSEMNVSTLELGDSALYLCASSFIPGGDQPQHFGDGTRLSIL.

The chain employs TRBV11-2 and TRBJ2-3, with a possible D match to TRBD2 (6 bases). The length of the CDR3 is 13 residues. Trimming took off 3 bases at V and 5 bases at J, with 9 bases between the two ends. CDR1 is SGHAT and CDR2 is FQNNGV in the germline V gene. Written as DNA, the CDR3 is TGTGCCAGCAGCTTGACTAGGGTAGATACGCAGTATTTT. This gives the protein CASSLTRVDTQYF. The full variable domain, in which reference TRBV11-2 and TRBJ2-3 provide the parts outside the CDR3, is EAGVAQSPRYKIIEKRQSVAFWCNPISGHATLYWYQQILGQGPKLLIQFQNNGVVDDSQLPKDRFSAERLKGVDSTLKIQPAKLEDSAVYLCASSLTRVDTQYFGPGTRLTVL.

Many counts were recorded for this clonotype. The rearrangement uses TRBV15 and TRBJ2-7; 7 bases align to TRBD1. Germline CDR1 is LNHNV and CDR2 is YYDKDF (reference sequence). The junction had 3 bases not matched to a gene; V was cut back by 1 base and J by 3 bases. The CDR3 sequence is 14 residues long. The CDR3 protein is CATSRGTGYYEQYF. As DNA, the CDR3 is TGTGCCACCAGCAGAGGGACAGGATACTACGAGCAGTACTTC.